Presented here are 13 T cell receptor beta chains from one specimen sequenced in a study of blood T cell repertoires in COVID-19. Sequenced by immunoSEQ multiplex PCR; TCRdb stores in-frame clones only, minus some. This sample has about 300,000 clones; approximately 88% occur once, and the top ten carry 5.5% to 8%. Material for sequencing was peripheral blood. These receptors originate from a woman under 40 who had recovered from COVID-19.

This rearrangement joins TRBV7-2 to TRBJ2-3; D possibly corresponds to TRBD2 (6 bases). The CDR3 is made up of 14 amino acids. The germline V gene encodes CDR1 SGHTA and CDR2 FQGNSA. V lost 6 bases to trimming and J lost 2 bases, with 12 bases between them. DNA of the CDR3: TGTGCCAGCAGGTACCGGGACTCCACAGATACGCAGTATTTT. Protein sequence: CASRYRDSTDTQYF.

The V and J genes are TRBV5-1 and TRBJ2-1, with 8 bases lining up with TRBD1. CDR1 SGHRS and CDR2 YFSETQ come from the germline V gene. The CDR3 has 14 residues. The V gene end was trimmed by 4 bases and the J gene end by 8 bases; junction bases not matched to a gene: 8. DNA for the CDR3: TGCGCCAGCAGCCAAGGACAGGGTGTCGATGAGCAGTTCTTC. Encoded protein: CASSQGQGVDEQFF. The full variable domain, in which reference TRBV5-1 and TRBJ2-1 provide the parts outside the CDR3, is KAGVTQTPRYLIKTRGQQVTLSCSPISGHRSVSWYQQTPGQGLQFLFEYFSETQRNKGNFPGRFSGRQFSNSRSEMNVSTLELGDSALYLCASSQGQGVDEQFFGPGTRLTVL.

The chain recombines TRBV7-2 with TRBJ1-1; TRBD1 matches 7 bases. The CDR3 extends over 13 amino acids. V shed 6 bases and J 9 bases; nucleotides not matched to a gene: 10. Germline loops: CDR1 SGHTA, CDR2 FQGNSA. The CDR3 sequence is CASRPDRALQAFF. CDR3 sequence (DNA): TGTGCCAGCAGACCAGACAGGGCACTTCAAGCTTTCTTT. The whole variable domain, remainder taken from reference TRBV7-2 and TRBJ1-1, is GAGVSQSPSNKVTEKGKDVELRCDPISGHTALYWYRQSLGQGLEFLIYFQGNSAPDKSGLPSDRFSAERTGGSVSTLTIQRTQQEDSAVYLCASRPDRALQAFFGQGTRLTVV.

CDR3: CAIRSGTGGSEETQYF. DNA for the CDR3: TGTGCCATCAGATCCGGGACAGGGGGTTCCGAAGAGACCCAGTACTTC. This chain joins TRBV10-3 and TRBJ2-5, with 11 bases fitting TRBD1. The germline gives CDR1 ENHRY, CDR2 SYGVKD. V shed 6 bases and J 3 bases; nucleotides not matched to a gene: 9. The CDR3 contains 16 residues.

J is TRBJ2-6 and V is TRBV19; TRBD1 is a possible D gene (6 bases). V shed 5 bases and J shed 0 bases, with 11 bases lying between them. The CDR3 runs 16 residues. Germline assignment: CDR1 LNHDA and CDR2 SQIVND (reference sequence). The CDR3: CASSSQGHSGANVLTF. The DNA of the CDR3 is TGTGCCAGTAGTTCCCAGGGGCACTCTGGGGCCAACGTCCTGACTTTC. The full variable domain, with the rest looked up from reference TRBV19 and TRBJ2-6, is DGGITQSPKYLFRKEGQNVTLSCEQNLNHDAMYWYRQDPGQGLRLIYYSQIVNDFQKGDIAEGYSVSREKKESFPLTVTSAQKNPTAFYLCASSSQGHSGANVLTFGAGSRLTVL.

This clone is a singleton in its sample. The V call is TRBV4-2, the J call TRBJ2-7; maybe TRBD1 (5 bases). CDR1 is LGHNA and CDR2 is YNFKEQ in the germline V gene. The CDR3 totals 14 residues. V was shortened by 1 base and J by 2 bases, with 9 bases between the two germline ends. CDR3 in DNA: TGTGCCAGCAGCCAAGCCAGGGTCCCCTACGAGCAGTACTTC. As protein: CASSQARVPYEQYF.

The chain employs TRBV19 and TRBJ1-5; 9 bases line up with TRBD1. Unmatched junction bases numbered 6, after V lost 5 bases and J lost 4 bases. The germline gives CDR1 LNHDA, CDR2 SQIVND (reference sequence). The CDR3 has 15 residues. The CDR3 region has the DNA TGTGCCAGTAGTGCGCGGACAGGGGTGAATCAGCCCCAGCATTTT. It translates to CASSARTGVNQPQHF.

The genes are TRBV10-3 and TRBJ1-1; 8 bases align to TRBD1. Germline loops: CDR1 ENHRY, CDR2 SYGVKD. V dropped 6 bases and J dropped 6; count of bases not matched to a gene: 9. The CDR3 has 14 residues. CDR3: CAIRTEQGVAEAFF. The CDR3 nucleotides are TGTGCCATCAGGACCGAACAGGGGGTGGCTGAAGCTTTCTTT.

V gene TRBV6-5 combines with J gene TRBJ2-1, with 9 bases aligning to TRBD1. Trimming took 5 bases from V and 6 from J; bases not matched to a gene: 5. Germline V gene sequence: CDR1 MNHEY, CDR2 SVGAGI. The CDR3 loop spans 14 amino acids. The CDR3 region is CASSNYRGPNEQFF. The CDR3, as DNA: TGTGCCAGCAGTAACTACAGGGGGCCCAATGAGCAGTTCTTC.

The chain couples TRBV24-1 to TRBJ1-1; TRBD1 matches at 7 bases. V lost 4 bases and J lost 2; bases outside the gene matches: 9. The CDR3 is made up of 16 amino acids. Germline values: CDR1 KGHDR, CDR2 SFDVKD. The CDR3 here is CATSEGQPSPNTEAFF. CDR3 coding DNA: TGTGCCACCAGTGAGGGACAGCCAAGCCCAAACACTGAAGCTTTCTTT.

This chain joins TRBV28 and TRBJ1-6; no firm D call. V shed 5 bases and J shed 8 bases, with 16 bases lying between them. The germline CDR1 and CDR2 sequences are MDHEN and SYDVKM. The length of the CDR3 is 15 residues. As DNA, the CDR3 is TGTGCCAGCAGTCCCCCCAGCCTCCGGGATTCACCCCTCCACTTT. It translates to CASSPPSLRDSPLHF.

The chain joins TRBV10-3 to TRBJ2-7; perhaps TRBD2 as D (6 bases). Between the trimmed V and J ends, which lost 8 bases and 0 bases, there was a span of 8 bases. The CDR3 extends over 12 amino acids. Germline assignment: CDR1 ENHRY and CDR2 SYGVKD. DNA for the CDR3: TGTGCCATCCAGGGAGGCTCCTACGAGCAGTACTTC. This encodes CAIQGGSYEQYF.

In DNA, the CDR3 is TGTGCCAGCAGCTTAGTAGGGGAGGTTCTCCACTTT. Protein product: CASSLVGEVLHF. This rearrangement joins TRBV7-2 to TRBJ1-6; tentatively, D is TRBD1 (5 bases). Germline V CDR1 and CDR2: SGHTA, FQGNSA. This CDR3 spans 12 amino acids. Trimming took 1 base from V and 16 from J, leaving 11 bases between them. Complete variable domain (other parts from reference TRBV7-2 and TRBJ1-6): GAGVSQSPSNKVTEKGKDVELRCDPISGHTALYWYRQSLGQGLEFLIYFQGNSAPDKSGLPSDRFSAERTGGSVSTLTIQRTQQEDSAVYLCASSLVGEVLHFGNGTRLTVT.